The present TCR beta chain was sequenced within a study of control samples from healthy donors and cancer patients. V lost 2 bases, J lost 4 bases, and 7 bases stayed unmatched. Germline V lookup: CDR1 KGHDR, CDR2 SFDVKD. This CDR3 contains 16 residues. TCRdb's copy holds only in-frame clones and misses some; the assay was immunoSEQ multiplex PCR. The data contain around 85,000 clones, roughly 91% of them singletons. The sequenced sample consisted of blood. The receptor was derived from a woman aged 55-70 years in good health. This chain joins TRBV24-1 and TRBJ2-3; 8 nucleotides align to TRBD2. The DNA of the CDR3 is TGTGCCACCAGTGATTGGTTCAGCGGGAGTGCAGATACGCAGTATTTT. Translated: CATSDWFSGSADTQYF.